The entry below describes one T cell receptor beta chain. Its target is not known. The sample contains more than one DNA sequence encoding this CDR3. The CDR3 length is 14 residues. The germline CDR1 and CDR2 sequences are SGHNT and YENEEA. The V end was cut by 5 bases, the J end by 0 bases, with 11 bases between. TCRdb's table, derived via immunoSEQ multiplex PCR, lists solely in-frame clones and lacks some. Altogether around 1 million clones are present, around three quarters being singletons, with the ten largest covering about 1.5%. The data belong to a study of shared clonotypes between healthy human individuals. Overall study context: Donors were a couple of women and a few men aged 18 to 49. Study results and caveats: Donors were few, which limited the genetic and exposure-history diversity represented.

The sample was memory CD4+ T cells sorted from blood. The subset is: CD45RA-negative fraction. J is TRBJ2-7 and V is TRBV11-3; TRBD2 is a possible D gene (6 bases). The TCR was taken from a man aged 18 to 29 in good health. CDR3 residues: CASSPRGSSYEQYF. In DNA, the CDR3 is TGTGCCAGCAGCCCCCGGGGGAGCTCCTACGAGCAGTACTTC.